This TCR beta chain was observed in a study of T cell repertoires in cytomegalovirus infection. The wider study: CMV infection and matching HLA type were both indicated by public TCR beta signatures.

Trimming removed 6 bases at V and 2 bases at J, with 17 bases between. CDR1 SGHTA and CDR2 FQGNSA come from the germline V gene. The CDR3 loop spans 15 amino acids. TCRdb used MiXCR to reprocess the reads, holding one entry per CDR3 protein. The sample includes roughly 720,000 distinct CDR3 sequences, 35% to 45% of them seen just once. Sample: PBMCs. The receptor was isolated from a human donor in good health (CMV status not recorded). Some clones in this sample may be carry-over from other donors' samples. The V and J genes are TRBV7-2 and TRBJ2-7; either TRBD1 or TRBD2 may supply D (5 bases each). This chain's CDR3 is CASRQAGTAPYEQYF. As DNA, the CDR3 is TGTGCCAGCAGACAAGCTGGGACCGCACCCTACGAGCAGTACTTC.